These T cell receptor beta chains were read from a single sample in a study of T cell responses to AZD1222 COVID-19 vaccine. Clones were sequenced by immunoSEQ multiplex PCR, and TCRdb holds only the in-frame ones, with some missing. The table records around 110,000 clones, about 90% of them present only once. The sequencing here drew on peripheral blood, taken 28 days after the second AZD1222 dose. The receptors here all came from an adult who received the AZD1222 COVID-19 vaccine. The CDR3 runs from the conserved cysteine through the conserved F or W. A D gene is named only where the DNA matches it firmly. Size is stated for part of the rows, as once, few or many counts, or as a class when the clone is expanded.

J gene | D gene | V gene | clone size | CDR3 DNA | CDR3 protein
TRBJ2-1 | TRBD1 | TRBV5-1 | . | TGCGCCAGCAGCGAGGGACAGTGGAGTCCCAATGAGCAGTTCTTC | CASSEGQWSPNEQFF
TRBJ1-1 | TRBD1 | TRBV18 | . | TGTGCCAGCTCACCACGAGGGGGCGCGAGCACTGAAGCTTTCTTT | CASSPRGGASTEAFF
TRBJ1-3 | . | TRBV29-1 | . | TGCAGCGTTGATGGCGGGACAATAGGGGGAAACACCATATATTTT | CSVDGGTIGGNTIYF
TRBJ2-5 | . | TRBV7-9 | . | TGTGCCAGCAGCTTAGCCGTTAGGGAGACCCAGTACTTC | CASSLAVRETQYF
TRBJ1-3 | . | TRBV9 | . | TGTGCCAGCAGCGAGGGGTTTTGGAGGCCCAACTCTGGAAACACCATATATTTT | CASSEGFWRPNSGNTIYF
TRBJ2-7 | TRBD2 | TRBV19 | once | TGTGCCAGTAGTGAGGGACTAGCGGGAGCCACGAGCTCCTACGAGCAGTACTTC | CASSEGLAGATSSYEQYF
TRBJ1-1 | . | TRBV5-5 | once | TGTGCCAGCAGCTTTGAGTCTCTGATAGCAAGATACACTGAAGCTTTCTTT | CASSFESLIARYTEAFF
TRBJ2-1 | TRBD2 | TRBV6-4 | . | TGTGCCAGCAGTGAGGTAGCGGGGATGTACAATGAGCAGTTCTTC | CASSEVAGMYNEQFF
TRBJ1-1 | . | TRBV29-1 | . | TGCAGCGTTGAGAGAACAGGGAACACTGAAGCTTTCTTT | CSVERTGNTEAFF
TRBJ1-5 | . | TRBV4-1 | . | TGCGCCAGCAGCCAAGACGGTGATCAGCCCCAGCATTTT | CASSQDGDQPQHF
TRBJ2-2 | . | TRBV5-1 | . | TGCGCCAGCAGAGGGACTTTCCTCACCGGGGAGCTGTTTTTT | CASRGTFLTGELFF
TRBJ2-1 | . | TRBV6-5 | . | TGTGCCAGCCTGAGAGGGAGTGACGCCTACAATGAGCAGTTCTTC | CASLRGSDAYNEQFF
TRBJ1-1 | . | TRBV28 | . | TGTGCCATAACCCCTGGGGGCGCGAACACTGAAGCTTTCTTT | CAITPGGANTEAFF
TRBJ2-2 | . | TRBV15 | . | TGTGCCACCAGCAGACCCTCCTCCACTGAAAGGGTGTCAACCGGGGAGCTGTTTTTT | CATSRPSSTERVSTGELFF
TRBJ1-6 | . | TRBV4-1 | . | TGCGCCAGCAGCCAAGGGAGACAGAGCTCCTATAATTCACCCCTCCACTTT | CASSQGRQSSYNSPLHF
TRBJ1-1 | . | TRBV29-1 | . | TGCAGCGTTTCCTCGAGTGGGGGGTGGAACACTGAAGCTTTCTTT | CSVSSSGGWNTEAFF
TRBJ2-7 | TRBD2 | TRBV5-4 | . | TGTGCCAGCAGCTCCGAGGGACTAGCCTCCTACGAGCAGTACTTC | CASSSEGLASYEQYF
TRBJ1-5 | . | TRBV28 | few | TGTGCCAGCAGTTTAAGGCAGGCGGTGCATCAGCCCCAGCATTTT | CASSLRQAVHQPQHF